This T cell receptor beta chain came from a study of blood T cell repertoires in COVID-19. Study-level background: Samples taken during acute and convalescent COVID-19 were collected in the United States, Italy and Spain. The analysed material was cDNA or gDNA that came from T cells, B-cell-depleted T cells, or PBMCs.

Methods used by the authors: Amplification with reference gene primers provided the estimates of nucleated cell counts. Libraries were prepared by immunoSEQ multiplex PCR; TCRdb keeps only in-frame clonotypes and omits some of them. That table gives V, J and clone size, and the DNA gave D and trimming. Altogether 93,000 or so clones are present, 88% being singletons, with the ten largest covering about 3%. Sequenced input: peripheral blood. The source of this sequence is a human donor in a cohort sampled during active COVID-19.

Written as DNA, the CDR3 is TGTGCCAGCAGTCACTCAGGGGGCAGGCGGGAAAAACTGTTTTTT. Translating gives CASSHSGGRREKLFF. The chain couples TRBV7-6 to TRBJ1-4; 8 bases align to TRBD1. Germline values: CDR1 SGHVS, CDR2 FNYEAQ. V dropped 6 bases and J dropped 8; count of bases not matched to a gene: 11. The CDR3 extends over 15 amino acids.